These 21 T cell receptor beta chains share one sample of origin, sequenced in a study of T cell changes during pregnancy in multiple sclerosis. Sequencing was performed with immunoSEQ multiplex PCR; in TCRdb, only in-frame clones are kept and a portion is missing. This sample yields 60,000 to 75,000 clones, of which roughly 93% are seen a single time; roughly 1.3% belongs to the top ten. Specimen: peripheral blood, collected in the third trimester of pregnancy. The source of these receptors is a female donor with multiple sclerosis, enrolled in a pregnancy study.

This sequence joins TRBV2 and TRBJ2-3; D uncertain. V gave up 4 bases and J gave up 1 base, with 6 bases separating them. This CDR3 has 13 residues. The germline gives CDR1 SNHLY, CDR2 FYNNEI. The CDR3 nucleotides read TGTGCCAGCAGTGGCGATCGCACAGATACGCAGTATTTT. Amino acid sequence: CASSGDRTDTQYF. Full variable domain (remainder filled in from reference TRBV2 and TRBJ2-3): EPEVTQTPSHQVTQMGQEVILRCVPISNHLYFYWYRQILGQKVEFLVSFYNNEISEKSEIFDDQFSVERPDGSNFTLKIRSTKLEDSAMYFCASSGDRTDTQYFGPGTRLTVL.

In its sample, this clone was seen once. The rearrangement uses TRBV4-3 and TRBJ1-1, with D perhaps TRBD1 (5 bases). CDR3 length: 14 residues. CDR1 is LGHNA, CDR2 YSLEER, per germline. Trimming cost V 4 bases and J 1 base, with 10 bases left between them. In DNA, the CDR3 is TGCGCCAGCAGCCCGGGCGGGGGGAACACTGAAGCTTTCTTT. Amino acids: CASSPGGGNTEAFF.

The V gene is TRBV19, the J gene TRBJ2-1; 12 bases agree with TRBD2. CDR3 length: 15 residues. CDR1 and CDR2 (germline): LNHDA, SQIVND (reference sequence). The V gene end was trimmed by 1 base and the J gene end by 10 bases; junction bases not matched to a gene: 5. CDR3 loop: CASSIVASGGGEQFF. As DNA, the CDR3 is TGTGCCAGTAGTATAGTGGCTAGCGGGGGGGGCGAGCAGTTCTTC.

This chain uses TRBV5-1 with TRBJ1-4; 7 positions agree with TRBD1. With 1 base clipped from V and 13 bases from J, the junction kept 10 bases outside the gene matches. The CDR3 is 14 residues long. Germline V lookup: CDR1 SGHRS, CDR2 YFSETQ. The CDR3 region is CASSLMGRRDRLFF. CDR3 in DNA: TGCGCCAGCAGCTTGATGGGCAGGAGGGACAGACTGTTTTTT.

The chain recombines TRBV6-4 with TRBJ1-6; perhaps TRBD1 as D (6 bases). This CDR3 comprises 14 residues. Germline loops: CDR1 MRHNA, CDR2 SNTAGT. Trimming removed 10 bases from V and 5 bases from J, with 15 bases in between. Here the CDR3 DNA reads TGTGCCACCAGCGTTGGACAGCATAATTCACCCCTCCACTTT. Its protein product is CATSVGQHNSPLHF.

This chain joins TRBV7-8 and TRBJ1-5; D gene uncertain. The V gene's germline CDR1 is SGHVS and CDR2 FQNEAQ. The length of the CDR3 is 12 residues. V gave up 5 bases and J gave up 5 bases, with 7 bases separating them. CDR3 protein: CASSQDDQPQHF. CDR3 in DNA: TGTGCCAGCAGCCAGGATGATCAGCCCCAGCATTTT.

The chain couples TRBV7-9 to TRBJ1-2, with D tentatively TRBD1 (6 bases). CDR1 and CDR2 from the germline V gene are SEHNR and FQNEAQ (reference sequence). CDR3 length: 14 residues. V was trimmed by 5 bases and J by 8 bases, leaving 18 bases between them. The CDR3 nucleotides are TGTGCCAGCAGCCTAGGGGGACTTTATTACGGCTACACCTTC. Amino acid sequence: CASSLGGLYYGYTF.

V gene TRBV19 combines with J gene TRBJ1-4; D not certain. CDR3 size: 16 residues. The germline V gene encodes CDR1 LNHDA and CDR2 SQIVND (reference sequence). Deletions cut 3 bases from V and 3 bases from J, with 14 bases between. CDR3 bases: TGTGCCAGTAGTATCGGGTTTTCAGACCCTAATGAAAAACTGTTTTTT. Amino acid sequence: CASSIGFSDPNEKLFF. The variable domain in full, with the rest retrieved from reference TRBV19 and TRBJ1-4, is DGGITQSPKYLFRKEGQNVTLSCEQNLNHDAMYWYRQDPGQGLRLIYYSQIVNDFQKGDIAEGYSVSREKKESFPLTVTSAQKNPTAFYLCASSIGFSDPNEKLFFGSGTQLSVL.

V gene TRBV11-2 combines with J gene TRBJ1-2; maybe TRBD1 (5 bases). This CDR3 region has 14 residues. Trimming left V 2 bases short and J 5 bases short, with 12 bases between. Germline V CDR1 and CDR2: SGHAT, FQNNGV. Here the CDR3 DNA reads TGTGCCAGCAGCTTATCCGACAGCCTTTATGGCTACACCTTC. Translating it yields CASSLSDSLYGYTF.

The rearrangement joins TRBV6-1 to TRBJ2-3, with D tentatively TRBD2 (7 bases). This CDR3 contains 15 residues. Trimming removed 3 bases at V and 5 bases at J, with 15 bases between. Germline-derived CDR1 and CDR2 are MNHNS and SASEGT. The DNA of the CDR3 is TGTGCCAGCAGTGAGGTGGGGGGGGGCCGAGATACGCAGTATTTT. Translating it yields CASSEVGGGRDTQYF.

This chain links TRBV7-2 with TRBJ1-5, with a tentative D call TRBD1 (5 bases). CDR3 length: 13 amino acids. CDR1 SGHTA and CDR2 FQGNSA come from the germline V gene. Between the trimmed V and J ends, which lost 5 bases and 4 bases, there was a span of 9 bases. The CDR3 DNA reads TGTGCCAGCAGCCCCCGGACAAATCAGCCCCAGCATTTT. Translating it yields CASSPRTNQPQHF.

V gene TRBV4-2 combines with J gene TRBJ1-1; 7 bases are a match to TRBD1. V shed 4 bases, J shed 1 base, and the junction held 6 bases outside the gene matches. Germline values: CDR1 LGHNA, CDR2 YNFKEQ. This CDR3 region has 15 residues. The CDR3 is CASSRDSRSNTEAFF. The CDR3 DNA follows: TGTGCCAGCAGCCGGGACAGCCGATCGAACACTGAAGCTTTCTTT.

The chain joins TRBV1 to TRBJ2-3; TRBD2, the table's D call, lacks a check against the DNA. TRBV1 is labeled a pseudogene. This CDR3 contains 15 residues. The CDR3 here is CTSSQGRRLRDTQYF. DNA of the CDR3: TGCACCAGCAGCCAAGGGCGTAGACTAAGAGATACGCAGTATTTT.

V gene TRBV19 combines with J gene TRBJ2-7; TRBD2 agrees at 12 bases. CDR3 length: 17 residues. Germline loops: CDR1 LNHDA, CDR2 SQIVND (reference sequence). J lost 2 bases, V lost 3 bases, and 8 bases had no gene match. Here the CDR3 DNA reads TGTGCCAGTAGTATGACTAGCGGGGGCAGGCTTACCTACGAGCAGTACTTC. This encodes CASSMTSGGRLTYEQYF.

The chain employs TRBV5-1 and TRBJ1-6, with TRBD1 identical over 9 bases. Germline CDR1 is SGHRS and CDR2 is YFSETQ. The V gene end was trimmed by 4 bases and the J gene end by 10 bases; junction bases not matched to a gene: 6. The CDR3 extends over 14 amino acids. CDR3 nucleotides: TGCGCCAGCAGCCTGACAGGGGGTGGCTCACCCCTCCACTTT. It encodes CASSLTGGGSPLHF.

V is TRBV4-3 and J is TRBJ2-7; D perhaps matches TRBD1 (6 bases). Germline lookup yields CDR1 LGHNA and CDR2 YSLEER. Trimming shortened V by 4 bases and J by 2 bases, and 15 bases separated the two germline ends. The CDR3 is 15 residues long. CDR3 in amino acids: CASSLASQGTYEQYF. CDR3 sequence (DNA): TGCGCCAGCAGCCTCGCTTCCCAGGGGACCTACGAGCAGTACTTC.

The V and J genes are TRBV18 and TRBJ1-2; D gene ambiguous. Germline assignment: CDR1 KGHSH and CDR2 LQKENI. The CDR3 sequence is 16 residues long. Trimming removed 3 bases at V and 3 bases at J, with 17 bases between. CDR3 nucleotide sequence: TGTGCCAGCTCACCCGGAGCCTCTGCCGTCGACTATGGCTACACCTTC. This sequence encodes CASSPGASAVDYGYTF.

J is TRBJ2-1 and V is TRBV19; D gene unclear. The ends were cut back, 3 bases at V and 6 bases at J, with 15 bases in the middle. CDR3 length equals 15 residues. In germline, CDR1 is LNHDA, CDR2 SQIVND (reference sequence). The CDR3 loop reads CASSIFGLQSNEQFF. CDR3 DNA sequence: TGTGCCAGTAGTATTTTTGGTCTTCAGTCCAATGAGCAGTTCTTC.

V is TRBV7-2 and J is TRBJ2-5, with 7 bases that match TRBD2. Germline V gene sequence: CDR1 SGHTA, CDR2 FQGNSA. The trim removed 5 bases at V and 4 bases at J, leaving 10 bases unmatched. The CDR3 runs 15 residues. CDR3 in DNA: TGTGCCAGCAGCAGACTCGGACTAGGGCTAGAGACCCAGTACTTC. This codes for CASSRLGLGLETQYF. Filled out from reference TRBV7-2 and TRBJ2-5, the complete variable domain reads GAGVSQSPSNKVTEKGKDVELRCDPISGHTALYWYRQSLGQGLEFLIYFQGNSAPDKSGLPSDRFSAERTGGSVSTLTIQRTQQEDSAVYLCASSRLGLGLETQYFGPGTRLLVL.

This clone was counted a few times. The CDR3: CASSEEAGLSNQPQHF. In DNA, the CDR3 is TGTGCCAGCAGTGAAGAGGCAGGGCTTAGCAATCAGCCCCAGCATTTT. The gene calls are TRBV6-1 and TRBJ1-5, with D maybe TRBD1 (5 bases). Germline CDR1 MNHNS, CDR2 SASEGT. This CDR3 region has 16 residues. Trimming stripped 1 base from V and 0 bases from J, with 10 bases between.

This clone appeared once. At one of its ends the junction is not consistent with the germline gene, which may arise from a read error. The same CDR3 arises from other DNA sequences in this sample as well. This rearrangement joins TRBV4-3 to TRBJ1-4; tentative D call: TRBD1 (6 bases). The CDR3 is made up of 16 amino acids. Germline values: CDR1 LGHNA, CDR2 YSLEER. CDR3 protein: CASSQDVQGLEEKLFF. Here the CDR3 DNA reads TGCGCCAGCAGCCAAGATGTGCAGGGGCTGGAGGAAAAATTGTTTTTT.